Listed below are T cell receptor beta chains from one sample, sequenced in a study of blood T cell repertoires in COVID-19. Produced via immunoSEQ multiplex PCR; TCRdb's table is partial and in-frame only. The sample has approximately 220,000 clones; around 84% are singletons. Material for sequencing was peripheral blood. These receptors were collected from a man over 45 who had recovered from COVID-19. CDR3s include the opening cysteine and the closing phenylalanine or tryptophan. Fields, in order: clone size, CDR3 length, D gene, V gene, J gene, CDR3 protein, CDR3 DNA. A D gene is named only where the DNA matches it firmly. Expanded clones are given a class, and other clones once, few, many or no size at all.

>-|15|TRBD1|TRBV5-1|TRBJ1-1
CASSPGQGRGWEAFF
TGCGCCAGCAGCCCAGGACAGGGGAGAGGTTGGGAAGCTTTCTTT
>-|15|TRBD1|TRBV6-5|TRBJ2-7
CASTLPQGNSYEQYF
TGTGCCAGCACACTCCCACAGGGGAACTCCTACGAGCAGTACTTC
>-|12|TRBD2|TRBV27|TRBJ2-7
CASREAGGPWYF
TGTGCCAGCAGGGAAGCGGGAGGGCCGTGGTACTTC
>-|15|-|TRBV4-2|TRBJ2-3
CASSQQGGSTDTQYF
TGTGCCAGCAGCCAGCAGGGCGGAAGTACAGATACGCAGTATTTT
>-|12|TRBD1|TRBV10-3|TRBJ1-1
CAIGQVFMEAFF
TGTGCCATCGGACAGGTGTTTATGGAAGCTTTCTTT
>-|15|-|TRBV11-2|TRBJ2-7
CASRLLGARTYEQYF
TGTGCCAGCAGGCTACTAGGAGCGAGAACCTACGAGCAGTACTTC
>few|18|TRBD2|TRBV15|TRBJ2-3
CATSRDIATSGSTDTQYF
TGTGCCACCAGCAGAGATATCGCGACTAGCGGTAGCACAGATACGCAGTATTTT
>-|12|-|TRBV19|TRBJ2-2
CASSARGGELFF
TGTGCCAGTAGTGCACGAGGGGGGGAGCTGTTTTTT
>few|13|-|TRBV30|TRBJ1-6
CAWSLQVNSPLHF
TGTGCCTGGAGTTTACAAGTAAATTCACCCCTCCACTTT
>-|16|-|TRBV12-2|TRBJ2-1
CASRLGGTSGYNEQFF
TGTGCAAGTCGCTTAGGCGGGACTAGCGGGTACAATGAGCAGTTCTTC
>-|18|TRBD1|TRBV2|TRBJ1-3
CASRRGQGLAAEGNTIYF
TGTGCCAGCAGGCGGGGACAGGGGCTCGCAGCAGAAGGAAACACCATATATTTT
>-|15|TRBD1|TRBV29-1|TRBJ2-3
CSVEKGQGPPDTQYF
TGCAGCGTTGAGAAGGGACAGGGCCCCCCAGATACGCAGTATTTT
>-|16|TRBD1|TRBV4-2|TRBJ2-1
CASSTAGTGKYNEQFF
TGTGCCAGCAGTACCGCCGGGACAGGGAAGTACAATGAGCAGTTCTTC
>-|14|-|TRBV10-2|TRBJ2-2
CASQGQQNTGELFF
TGCGCCAGCCAGGGCCAGCAGAACACCGGGGAGCTGTTTTTT
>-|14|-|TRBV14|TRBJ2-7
CASSQEGVGGEQYF
TGTGCCAGCAGCCAAGAGGGAGTGGGTGGCGAGCAGTACTTC
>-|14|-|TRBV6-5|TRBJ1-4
CASRVRGTNEKLFF
TGTGCCAGCAGAGTCAGGGGAACTAATGAAAAACTGTTTTTT
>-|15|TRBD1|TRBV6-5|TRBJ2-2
CASTPGQGNTGELFF
TGTGCCAGCACTCCGGGACAGGGAAACACCGGGGAGCTGTTTTTT
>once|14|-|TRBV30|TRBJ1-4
CAWSHRATNEKLFF
TGTGCCTGGAGTCACAGGGCAACTAATGAAAAACTGTTTTTT